What follows are 4 T cell receptor beta chains derived from one specimen sequenced in a study of shared clonotypes between healthy human individuals. TCRdb's table, derived via immunoSEQ multiplex PCR, lists solely in-frame clones and lacks some. The sample carries over 800,000 clones, 80% to 95% recorded once. Naive CD8 isolation took CD45RO-negative cells positively selected for CCR7 and excluded terminally differentiated effector memory CD45RA+ cells. Sequenced material: naive CD8+ T cells sorted from blood. These TCRs come from a man aged 25-45 years in good health.

This clone has a single count. The chain is built from TRBV29-1 and TRBJ2-2, with a weak D call TRBD2 (6 bases). Deletions cut 5 bases from V and 3 bases from J, with 16 bases between. The CDR3 runs to 15 residues. Germline values: CDR1 SQVTM, CDR2 ANQGSEA. CDR3 protein: CSVYPSEGDTGELFF. Here the CDR3 DNA reads TGCAGCGTTTACCCTAGCGAAGGGGACACCGGGGAGCTGTTTTTT.

This chain uses TRBV4-1 with TRBJ2-7, with a weak D call TRBD1 (5 bases). With 3 bases removed from V and 3 bases from J, the gap between germline ends came to 12 bases. The germline V gene encodes CDR1 MGHRA and CDR2 YSYEKL. The CDR3 has 14 amino acids. The CDR3 loop is CASSHRDGFYEQYF. In nucleotides, the CDR3 is TGCGCCAGCAGCCACAGGGATGGCTTCTACGAGCAGTACTTC.

Comment on this clone: The junction departs from the called germline gene at one end, perhaps through a read error. The rearrangement links TRBV4-1 to TRBJ2-5; D uncertain. This CDR3 contains 15 residues. Germline CDR1 is MGHRA and CDR2 is YSYEKL. CDR3 residues: CASSQDLGPQKTQYF. The CDR3, as DNA: TGCGCCAGCAGCCAAGATCTTGGCCCCCAAAAGACCCAGTACTTC.

The J gene is TRBJ2-7, the V gene TRBV15, with a tentative D call TRBD2 (6 bases). The CDR3 has 16 residues. V lost 0 bases and J 2 bases, leaving 14 bases between the germline ends. The V gene's germline CDR1 is LNHNV and CDR2 YYDKDF (reference sequence). The CDR3 DNA reads as TGTGCCACCAGCAGAGAGGGGACTTTAACCACCTACGAGCAGTACTTC. It yields the protein CATSREGTLTTYEQYF.